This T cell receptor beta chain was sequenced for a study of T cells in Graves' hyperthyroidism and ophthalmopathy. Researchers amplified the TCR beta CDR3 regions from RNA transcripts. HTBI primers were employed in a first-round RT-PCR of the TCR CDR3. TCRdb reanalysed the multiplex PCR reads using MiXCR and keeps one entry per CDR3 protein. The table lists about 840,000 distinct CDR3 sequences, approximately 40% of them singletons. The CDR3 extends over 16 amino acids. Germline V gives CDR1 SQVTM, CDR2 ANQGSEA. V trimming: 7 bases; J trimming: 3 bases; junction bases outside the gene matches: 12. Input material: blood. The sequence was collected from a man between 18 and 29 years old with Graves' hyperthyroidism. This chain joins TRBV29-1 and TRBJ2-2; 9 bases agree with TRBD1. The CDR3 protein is CSAEAPTGGDTGELFF. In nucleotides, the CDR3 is TGCAGCGCTGAGGCCCCGACAGGGGGTGACACCGGGGAGCTGTTTTTT.